This T cell receptor (beta chain) came from a study of vaccination and CD4 T cells after COVID-19. As for the study in general: Samples taken post-COVID came a median about 98 days after diagnosis, ranging from 35 to 161.

Trimming removed 2 bases at V and 1 base at J, with 8 bases between. The CDR3 is 14 amino acids. Germline values: CDR1 LGHDT, CDR2 YNNKEL (reference sequence). Findings of the study overall: Spike mono-reactivity was the property of 304 of 307 vaccine-specific clones in convalescent patients.

Treatment of the sample: 10-day PBMC culture with coronavirus spike peptide pools or control peptides (ViraFEST assay). Negative-selection isolation of CD4+ T cells was performed after approximately 10 days of culture. Cultured CD4+ T-cell DNA underwent Oncomine TCR Beta short-read sequencing. Via MiXCR, TCRdb re-called the PCR reads, giving one row per CDR3 protein. The sample carries about 3,900 distinct CDR3 sequences, about a fifth recorded once. Worth noting for this clonotype: The antigen remains unidentified.

This rearrangement joins TRBV3-1 to TRBJ1-1, with D hard to call. This receptor was obtained from a human donor who had recovered from COVID-19. Source material: CD4+ T cells from blood, cultured in vitro. The chain's CDR3 is CASSQSWENTEAFF. In DNA form, the CDR3 reads TGTGCCAGCAGCCAATCTTGGGAGAACACTGAAGCTTTCTTT.